The T cell receptor beta chain under discussion was sequenced for a study of control samples from healthy donors and cancer patients (dated by TCRdb to 2019 to 2021). Libraries were built with the immunoSEQ multiplex PCR assay. TCRdb carries this immuneACCESS record with in-frame sequences only. Its versions omit some clonotypes, under half of them owing to an unresolved V gene in the studies checked, with the rest unexplained. In all, the sample holds roughly 140,000 clones, and 89% of those were seen once. The ten largest clones take up around 4.6% of the sample. This clone is a singleton in its sample. It has no known antigen specificity. The sample holds no much larger clone one base away, and base qualities are not on file. As encoded in the germline V gene, CDR1 is SQVTM while CDR2 is ANQGSEA. For this chain, trimming is 4 bases at the V end and 5 bases at the J end, and the number of junction bases without a gene match is 9. Spanning cysteine to phenylalanine, the CDR3 consists of 14 amino acids. The CDR3 DNA has 42 bases and is translated from base 1.

The TCR originated in a young man in good health. What was sequenced was blood. The chain employs TRBV29-1 and TRBJ2-5; 8 bases in the middle match TRBD2. The sequenced DNA is TGCAGCGTTGCCGGGACTAGTCCGCAGGAGACCCAGTACTTC. Translated, this gives CSVAGTSPQETQYF.